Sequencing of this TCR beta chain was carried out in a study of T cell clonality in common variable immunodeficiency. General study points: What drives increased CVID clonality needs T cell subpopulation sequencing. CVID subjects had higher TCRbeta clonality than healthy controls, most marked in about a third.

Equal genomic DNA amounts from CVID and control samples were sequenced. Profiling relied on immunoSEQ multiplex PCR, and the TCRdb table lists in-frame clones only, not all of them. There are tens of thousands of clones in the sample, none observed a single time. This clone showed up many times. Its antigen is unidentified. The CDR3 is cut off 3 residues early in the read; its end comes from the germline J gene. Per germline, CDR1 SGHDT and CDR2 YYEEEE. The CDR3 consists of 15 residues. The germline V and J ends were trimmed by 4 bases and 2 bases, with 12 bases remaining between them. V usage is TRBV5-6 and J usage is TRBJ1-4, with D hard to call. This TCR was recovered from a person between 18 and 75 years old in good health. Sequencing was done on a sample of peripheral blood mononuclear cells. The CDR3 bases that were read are TGTGCCAGCAGCCTGGAAGAAGGGACTAATGAAAAA. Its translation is CASSLEEGTNEK. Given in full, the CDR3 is CASSLEEGTNEKLFF.